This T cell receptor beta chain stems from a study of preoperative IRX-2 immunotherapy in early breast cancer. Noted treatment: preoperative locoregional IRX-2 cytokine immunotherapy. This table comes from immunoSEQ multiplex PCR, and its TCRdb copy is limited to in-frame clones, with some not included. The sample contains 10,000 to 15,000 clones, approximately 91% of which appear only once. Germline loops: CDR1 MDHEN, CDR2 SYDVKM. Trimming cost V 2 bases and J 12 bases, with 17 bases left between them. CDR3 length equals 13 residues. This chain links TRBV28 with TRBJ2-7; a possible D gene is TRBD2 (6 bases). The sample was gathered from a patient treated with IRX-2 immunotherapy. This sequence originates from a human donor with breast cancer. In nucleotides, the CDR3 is TGTGCCAGCAGTTTACGGGGGAGTCTGTTTATGTACGTC. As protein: CASSLRGSLFMYV.